The present T cell receptor (beta chain) was sequenced within a study of blood T cell repertoires in COVID-19. Losses at the gene ends were 3 bases for V and 6 bases for J; bases not matched to a gene: 4. CDR1 and CDR2 (germline): LGHDT, YNNKEL (reference sequence). CDR3 length: 13 residues. Method: immunoSEQ multiplex PCR; TCRdb's copy keeps in-frame clones and lacks some. The sample has 80,000 to 95,000 clones; roughly three quarters are singletons. Input material: peripheral blood. V usage is TRBV3-1 (or the pseudogene TRBV3-2) and J usage is TRBJ1-2, with 7 nucleotides matching TRBD1. This TCR came from a woman of 80 years or more with acute or convalescent COVID-19. DNA of the CDR3: TGTGCCAGCAGCCAGGATGACAGGGATGGCTACACCTTC. This translates into CASSQDDRDGYTF.